The source of this TCR beta chain is a study of vaccination and CD4 T cells after COVID-19. Turning to the study itself: Participants got two doses of BNT162b2 or mRNA-1273 vaccine. The interval from dose two to post-vaccine sampling had a median of roughly 70 days, and it ranged from 14 to 241.

Trimming cost V 4 bases and J 7 bases, with 16 bases left between them. The germline V gene encodes CDR1 WSHSY and CDR2 SAAADI. There are 14 residues in the CDR3. Treatment described: 10-day PBMC culture with coronavirus spike peptide pools or control peptides (ViraFEST assay). Expanded clonotypes were found by TCR sequencing after peptide-pool stimulation (ViraFEST). Cultures got half-medium changes with IL-2 on days 3 and 7. On this clonotype: What it binds is unknown.

An Oncomine TCR Beta short-read assay was used to sequence the DNA from cultured CD4+ T cells. From the PCR reads, TCRdb called clonotypes with MiXCR, one entry per CDR3 protein. This sample has around 14,000 distinct CDR3 sequences, with roughly 50% found just once. This sequence joins TRBV10-2 and TRBJ1-2, with no clear D. Sequencing was carried out using CD4+ T cells from blood, cultured in vitro. The source is a human donor who had recovered from COVID-19. CDR3 loop: CASSVDSYSGGYTF. CDR3 coding DNA: TGCGCCAGCAGTGTTGACTCATACTCGGGTGGCTACACCTTC.